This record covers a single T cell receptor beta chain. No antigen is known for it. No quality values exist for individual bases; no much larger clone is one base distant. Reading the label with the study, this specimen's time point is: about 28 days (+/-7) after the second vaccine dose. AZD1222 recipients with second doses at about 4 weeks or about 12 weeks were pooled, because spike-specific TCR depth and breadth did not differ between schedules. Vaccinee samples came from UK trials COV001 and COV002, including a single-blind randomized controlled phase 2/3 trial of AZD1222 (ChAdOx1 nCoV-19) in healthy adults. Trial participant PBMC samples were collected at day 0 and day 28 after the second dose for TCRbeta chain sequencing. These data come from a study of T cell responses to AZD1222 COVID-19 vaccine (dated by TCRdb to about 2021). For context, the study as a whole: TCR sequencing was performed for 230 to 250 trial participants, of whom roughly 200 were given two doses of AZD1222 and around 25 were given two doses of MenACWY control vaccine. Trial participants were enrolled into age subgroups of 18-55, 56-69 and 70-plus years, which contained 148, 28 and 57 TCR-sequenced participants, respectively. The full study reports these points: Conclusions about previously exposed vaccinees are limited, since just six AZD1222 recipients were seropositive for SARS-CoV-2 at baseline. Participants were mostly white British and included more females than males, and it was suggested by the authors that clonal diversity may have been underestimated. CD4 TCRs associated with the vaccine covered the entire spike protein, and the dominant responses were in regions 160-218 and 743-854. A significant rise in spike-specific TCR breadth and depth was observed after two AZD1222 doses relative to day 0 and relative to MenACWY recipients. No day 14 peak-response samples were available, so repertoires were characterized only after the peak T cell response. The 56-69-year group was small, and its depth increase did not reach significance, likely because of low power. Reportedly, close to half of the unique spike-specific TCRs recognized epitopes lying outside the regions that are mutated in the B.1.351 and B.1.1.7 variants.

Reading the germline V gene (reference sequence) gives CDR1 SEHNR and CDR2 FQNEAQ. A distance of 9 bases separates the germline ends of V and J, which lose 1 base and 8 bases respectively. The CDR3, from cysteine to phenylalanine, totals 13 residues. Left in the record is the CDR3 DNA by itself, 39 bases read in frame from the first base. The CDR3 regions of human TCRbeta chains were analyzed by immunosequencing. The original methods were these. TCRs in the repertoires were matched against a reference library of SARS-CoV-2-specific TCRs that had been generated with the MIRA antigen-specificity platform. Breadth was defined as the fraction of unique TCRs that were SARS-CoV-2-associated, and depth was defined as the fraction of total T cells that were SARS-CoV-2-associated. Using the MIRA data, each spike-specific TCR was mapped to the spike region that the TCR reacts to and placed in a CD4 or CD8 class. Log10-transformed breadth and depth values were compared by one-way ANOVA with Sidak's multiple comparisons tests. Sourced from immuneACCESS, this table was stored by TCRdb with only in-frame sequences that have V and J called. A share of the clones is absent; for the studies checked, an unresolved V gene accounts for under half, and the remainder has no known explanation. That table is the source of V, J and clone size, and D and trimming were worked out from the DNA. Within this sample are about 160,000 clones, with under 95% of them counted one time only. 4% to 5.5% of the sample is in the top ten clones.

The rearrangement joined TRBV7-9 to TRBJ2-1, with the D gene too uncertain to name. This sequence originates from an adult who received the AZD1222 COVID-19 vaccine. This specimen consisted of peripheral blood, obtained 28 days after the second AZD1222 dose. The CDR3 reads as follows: CASSLGGHDEQFF. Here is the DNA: TGTGCCAGCAGCTTAGGTGGTCATGATGAGCAGTTCTTC.